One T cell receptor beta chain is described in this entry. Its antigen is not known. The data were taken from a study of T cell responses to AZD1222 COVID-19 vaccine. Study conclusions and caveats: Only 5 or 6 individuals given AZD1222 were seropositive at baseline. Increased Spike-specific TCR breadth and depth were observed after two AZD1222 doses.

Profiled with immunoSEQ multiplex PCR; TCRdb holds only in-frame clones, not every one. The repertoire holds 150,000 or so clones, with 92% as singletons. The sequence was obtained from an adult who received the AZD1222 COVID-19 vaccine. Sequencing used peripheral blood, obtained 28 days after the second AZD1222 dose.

CDR3 DNA sequence: TGTGCCAGCAGTCCGTCGGGGACAGGGTACGAGCAGTACTTC. Translated: CASSPSGTGYEQYF. V usage is TRBV27 and J usage is TRBJ2-7, with TRBD1 identical over 9 bases. The CDR3 totals 14 residues. Germline V CDR1 and CDR2: MNHEY, SMNVEV (reference sequence). J lost 4 bases, V lost 5 bases, and 6 bases had no gene match.